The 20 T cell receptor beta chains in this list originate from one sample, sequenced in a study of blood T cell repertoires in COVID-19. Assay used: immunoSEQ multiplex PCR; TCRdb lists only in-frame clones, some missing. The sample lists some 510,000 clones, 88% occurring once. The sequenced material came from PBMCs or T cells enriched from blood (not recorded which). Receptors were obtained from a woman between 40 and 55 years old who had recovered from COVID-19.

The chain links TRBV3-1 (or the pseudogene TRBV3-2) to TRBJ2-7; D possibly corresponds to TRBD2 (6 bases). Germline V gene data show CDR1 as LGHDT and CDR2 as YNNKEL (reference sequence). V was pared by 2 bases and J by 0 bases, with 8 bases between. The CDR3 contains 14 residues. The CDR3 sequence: CASSQSEGSYEQYF. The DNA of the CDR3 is TGTGCCAGCAGCCAATCGGAGGGCTCCTACGAGCAGTACTTC.

The CDR3 DNA sequence: TGTGCCAGCAGCCAAGGCGCTCGGGGGGCTAACTCCTACGAGCAGTACTTC. Translated, it gives CASSQGARGANSYEQYF. V is TRBV3-1 (or the pseudogene TRBV3-2) and J is TRBJ2-7, with D perhaps matching TRBD2 (7 bases). Germline V gene sequence: CDR1 LGHDT, CDR2 YNNKEL (reference sequence). There are 17 residues in the CDR3. V lost 1 base to trimming and J lost 0 bases, with 16 bases between them.

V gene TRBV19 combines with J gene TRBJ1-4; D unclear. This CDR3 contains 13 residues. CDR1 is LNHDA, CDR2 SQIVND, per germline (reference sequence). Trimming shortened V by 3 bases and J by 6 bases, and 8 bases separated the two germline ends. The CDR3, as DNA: TGTGCCAGTAGTATCCCCAGATATGAAAAACTGTTTTTT. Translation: CASSIPRYEKLFF.

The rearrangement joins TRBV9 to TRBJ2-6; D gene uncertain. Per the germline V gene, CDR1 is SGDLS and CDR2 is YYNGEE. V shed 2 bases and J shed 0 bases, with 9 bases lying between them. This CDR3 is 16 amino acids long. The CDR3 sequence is CASSVNRISGANVLTF. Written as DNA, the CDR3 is TGTGCCAGCAGCGTCAACAGAATCTCTGGGGCCAACGTCCTGACTTTC.

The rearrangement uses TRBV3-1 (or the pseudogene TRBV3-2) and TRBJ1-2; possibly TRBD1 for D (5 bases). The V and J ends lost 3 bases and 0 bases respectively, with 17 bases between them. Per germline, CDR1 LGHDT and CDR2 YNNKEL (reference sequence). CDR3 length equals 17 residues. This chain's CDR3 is CASSQAITGFANYGYTF. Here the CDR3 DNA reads TGTGCCAGCAGCCAGGCGATCACAGGATTTGCTAACTATGGCTACACCTTC.

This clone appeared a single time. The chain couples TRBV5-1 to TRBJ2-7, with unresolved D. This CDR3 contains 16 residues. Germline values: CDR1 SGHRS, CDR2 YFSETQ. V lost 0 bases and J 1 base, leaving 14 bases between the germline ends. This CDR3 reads CASSLDPSQTSYEQYF. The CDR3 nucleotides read TGCGCCAGCAGCTTGGACCCTTCCCAGACATCCTACGAGCAGTACTTC.

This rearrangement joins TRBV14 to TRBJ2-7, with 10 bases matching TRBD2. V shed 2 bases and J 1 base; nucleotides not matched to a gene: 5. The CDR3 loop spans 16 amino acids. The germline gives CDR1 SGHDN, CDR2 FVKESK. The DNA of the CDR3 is TGTGCCAGCAGCCAATTTCTTAGCGGGAGGTCCTACGAGCAGTACTTC. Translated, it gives CASSQFLSGRSYEQYF.

In DNA form, the CDR3 reads TGTGCCAGCAGTCTCCATGGACAGTCCGTCACCACTGAAGCTTTCTTT. It is translated as CASSLHGQSVTTEAFF. The V and J genes are TRBV27 and TRBJ1-1, with D tentatively TRBD1 (6 bases). Germline V CDR1 and CDR2: MNHEY, SMNVEV (reference sequence). The ends were cut back, 5 bases at V and 4 bases at J, with 20 bases in the middle. The CDR3 spans 16 residues.

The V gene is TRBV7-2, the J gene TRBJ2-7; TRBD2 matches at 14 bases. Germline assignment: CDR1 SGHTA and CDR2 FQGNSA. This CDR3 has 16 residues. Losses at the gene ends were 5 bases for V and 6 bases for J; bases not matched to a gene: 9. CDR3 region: CASSHRRLAGGGEQYF. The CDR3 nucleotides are TGTGCCAGCAGCCATCGGCGACTAGCGGGAGGGGGCGAGCAGTACTTC.

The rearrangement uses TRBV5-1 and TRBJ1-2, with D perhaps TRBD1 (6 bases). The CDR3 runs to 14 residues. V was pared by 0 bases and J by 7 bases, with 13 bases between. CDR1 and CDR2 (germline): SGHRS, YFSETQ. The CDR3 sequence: CASSLETGGFGYTF. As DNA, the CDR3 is TGCGCCAGCAGCTTGGAGACAGGCGGTTTTGGCTACACCTTC.

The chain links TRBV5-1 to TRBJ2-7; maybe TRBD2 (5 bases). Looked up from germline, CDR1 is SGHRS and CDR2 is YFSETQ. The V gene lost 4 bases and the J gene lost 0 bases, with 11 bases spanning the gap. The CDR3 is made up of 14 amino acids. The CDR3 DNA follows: TGCGCCAGCAGCCAGCAGCGGAGCTCCTACGAGCAGTACTTC. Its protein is CASSQQRSSYEQYF.

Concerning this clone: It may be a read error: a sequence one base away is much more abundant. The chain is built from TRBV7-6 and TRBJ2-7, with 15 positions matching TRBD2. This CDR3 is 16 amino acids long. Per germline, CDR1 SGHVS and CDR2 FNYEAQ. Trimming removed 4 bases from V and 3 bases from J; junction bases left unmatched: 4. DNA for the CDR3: TGTGCCAGCAGCTCGGGACTAGCGGGAGGTGGCTACGAGCAGTACTTC. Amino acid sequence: CASSSGLAGGGYEQYF.

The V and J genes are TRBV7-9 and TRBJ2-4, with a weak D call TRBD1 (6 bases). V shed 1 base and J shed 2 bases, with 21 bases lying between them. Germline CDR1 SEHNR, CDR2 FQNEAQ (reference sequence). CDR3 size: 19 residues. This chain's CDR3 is CASSLVGGLGGKTKNIQYF. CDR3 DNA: TGTGCCAGCAGCTTAGTTGGGGGTTTAGGGGGAAAGACCAAAAACATTCAGTACTTC. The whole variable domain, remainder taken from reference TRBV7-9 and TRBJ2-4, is DTGVSQNPRHKITKRGQNVTFRCDPISEHNRLYWYRQTLGQGPEFLTYFQNEAQLEKSRLLSDRFSAERPKGSFSTLEIQRTEQGDSAMYLCASSLVGGLGGKTKNIQYFGAGTRLSVL.

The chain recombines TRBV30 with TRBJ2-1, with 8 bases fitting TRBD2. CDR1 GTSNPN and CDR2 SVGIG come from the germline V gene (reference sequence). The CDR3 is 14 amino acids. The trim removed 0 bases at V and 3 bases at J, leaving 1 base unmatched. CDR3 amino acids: CAWSVSGSYNEQFF. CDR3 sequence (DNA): TGTGCCTGGAGTGTAAGCGGGAGCTACAATGAGCAGTTCTTC.

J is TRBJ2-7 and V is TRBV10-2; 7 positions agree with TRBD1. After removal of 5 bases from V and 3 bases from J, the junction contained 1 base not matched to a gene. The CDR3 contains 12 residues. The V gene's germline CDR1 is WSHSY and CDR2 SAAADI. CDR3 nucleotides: TGCGCCAGCAGTCGGGACAGCTACGAGCAGTACTTC. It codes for CASSRDSYEQYF.

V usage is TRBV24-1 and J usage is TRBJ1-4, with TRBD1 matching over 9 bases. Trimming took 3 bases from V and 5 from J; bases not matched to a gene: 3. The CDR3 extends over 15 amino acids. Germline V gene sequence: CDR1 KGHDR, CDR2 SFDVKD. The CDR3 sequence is CATSDGTGWNEKLFF. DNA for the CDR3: TGTGCCACCAGTGATGGGACAGGGTGGAATGAAAAACTGTTTTTT.

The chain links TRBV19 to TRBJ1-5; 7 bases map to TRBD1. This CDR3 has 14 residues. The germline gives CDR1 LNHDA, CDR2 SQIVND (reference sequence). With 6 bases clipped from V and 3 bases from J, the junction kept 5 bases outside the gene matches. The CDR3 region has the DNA TGTGCCAGTAGGCCACAGGGGATCAATCAGCCCCAGCATTTT. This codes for CASRPQGINQPQHF.

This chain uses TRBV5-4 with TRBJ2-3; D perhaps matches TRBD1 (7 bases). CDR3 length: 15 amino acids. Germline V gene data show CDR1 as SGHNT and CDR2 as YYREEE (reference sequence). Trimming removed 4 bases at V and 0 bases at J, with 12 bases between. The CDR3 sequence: CASSGGTASTDTQYF. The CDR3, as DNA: TGTGCCAGCAGCGGAGGGACAGCGAGCACAGATACGCAGTATTTT.

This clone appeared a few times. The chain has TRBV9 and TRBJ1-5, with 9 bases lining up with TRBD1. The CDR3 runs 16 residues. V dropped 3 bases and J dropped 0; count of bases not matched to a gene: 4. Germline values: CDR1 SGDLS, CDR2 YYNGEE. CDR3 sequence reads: CASSAGTGFSNQPQHF. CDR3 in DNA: TGTGCCAGCAGCGCCGGGACAGGGTTTAGCAATCAGCCCCAGCATTTT. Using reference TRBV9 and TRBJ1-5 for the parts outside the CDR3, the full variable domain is DSGVTQTPKHLITATGQRVTLRCSPRSGDLSVYWYQQSLDQGLQFLIQYYNGEERAKGNILERFSAQQFPDLHSELNLSSLELGDSALYFCASSAGTGFSNQPQHFGDGTRLSIL.

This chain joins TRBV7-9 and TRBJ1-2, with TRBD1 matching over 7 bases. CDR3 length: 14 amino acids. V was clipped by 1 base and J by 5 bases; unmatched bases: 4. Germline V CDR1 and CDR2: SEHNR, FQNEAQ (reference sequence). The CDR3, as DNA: TGTGCCAGCAGCTTAGTAGGGGGCGGTTATGGCTACACCTTC. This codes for CASSLVGGGYGYTF.